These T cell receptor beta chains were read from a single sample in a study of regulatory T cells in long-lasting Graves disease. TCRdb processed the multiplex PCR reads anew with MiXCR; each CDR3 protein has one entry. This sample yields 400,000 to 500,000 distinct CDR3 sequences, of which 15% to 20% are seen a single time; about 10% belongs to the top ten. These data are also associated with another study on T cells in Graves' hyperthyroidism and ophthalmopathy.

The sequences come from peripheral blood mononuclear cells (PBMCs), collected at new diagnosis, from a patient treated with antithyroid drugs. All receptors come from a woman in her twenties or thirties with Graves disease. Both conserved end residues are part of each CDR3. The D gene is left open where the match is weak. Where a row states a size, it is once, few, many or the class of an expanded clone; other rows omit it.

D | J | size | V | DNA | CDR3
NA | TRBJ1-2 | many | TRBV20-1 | TGCAGTGCGCCCCCGGGGGGCCTATCATTCTATGGCTACACCTTC | CSAPPGGLSFYGYTF
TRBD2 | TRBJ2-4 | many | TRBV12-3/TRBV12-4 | TGTGCCAGCAGTTTAGGTAGCGGGAGGAGTAACATTCAGTACTTC | CASSLGSGRSNIQYF
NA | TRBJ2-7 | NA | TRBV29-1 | TGCAGCGTTGTCGCTCTTGACGGGCCGCGTCCCTACGAGCAGTACTTC | CSVVALDGPRPYEQYF
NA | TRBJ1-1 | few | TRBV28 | TGTGCCAGCAGTTTCCCGACAAGCACTGAAGCTTTCTTT | CASSFPTSTEAFF
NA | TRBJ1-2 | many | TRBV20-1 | TGCAGTGCTAGGGGGGACGTATCACTGTTGGGCTATGGCTACACCTTC | CSARGDVSLLGYGYTF
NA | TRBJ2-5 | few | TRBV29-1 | TGCAGCGTTGAAGATATCACCGGAGTTTTTATAGCAACGGAGACCCAGTACTTC | CSVEDITGVFIATETQYF
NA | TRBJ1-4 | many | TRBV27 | TGTGCCAGCAAGGGTCGAGAAAAACTGTTTTTT | CASKGREKLFF
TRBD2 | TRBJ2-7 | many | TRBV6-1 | TGTGCTGCGGGGCTAGCGGCCTACGAGCAGTACTTC | CAAGLAAYEQYF
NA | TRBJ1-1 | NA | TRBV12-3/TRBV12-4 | TGTGCCAGCAGTCAAAGGGGACAAGAAGCTTTCTTT | CASSQRGQEAFF
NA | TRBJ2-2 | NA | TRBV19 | TGTGCCAGTAGTTCCTACAGGGTAGGAGCCGGGGAGCTGTTTTTT | CASSSYRVGAGELFF
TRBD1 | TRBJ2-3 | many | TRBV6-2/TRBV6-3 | TGTGCCAGCAGTTACGGGACAGGGCGATCTAGCACAGATACGCAGTATTTT | CASSYGTGRSSTDTQYF
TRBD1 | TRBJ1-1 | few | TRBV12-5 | TGTGCTAGTGGGACAGGGGCGAACACTGAAGCTTTCTTT | CASGTGANTEAFF
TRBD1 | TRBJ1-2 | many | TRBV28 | TGTGCCAGCGGACAGGATTTCTATGGCTACACCTTC | CASGQDFYGYTF
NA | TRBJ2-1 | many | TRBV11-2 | TGTGCCAGCAGCGACTCCGCCTTGGGTGAGCAGTTCTTC | CASSDSALGEQFF
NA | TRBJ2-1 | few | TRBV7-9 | TGTGCCAGCAGCGGCCAGACTAGTAACGGTGAGCAGTTCTTC | CASSGQTSNGEQFF
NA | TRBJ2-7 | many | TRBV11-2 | TGTGCCAGCAGCTCCTACCGGGCCTCCTACGAGCAGTACTTC | CASSSYRASYEQYF
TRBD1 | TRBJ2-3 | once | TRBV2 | TGTGCCAGCAGTCCCCGGACAGGTGCCGCAGATACGCAGTATTTT | CASSPRTGAADTQYF
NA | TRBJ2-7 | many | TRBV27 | TGTGCCAGCACCCAAGCGGGCGAGCAGTACTTC | CASTQAGEQYF
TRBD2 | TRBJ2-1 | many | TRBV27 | TGTGCCAGCAGAAAACCTGAGCGGGGCAATGAGCAGTTCTTC | CASRKPERGNEQFF
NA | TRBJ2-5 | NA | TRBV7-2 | TGTGCCAGCAGATCCCTTCGCGGCGCCAGGTTAGAGACCCAGTACTTC | CASRSLRGARLETQYF
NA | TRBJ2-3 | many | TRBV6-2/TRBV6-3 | TGTGCCAGCACACAGCATACTAGCACAGATACGCAGTATTTT | CASTQHTSTDTQYF
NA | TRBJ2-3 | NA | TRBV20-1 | TGCAGTGCTAGAGAGCGTGGCCGCCGGCCAGATACGCAGTATTTT | CSARERGRRPDTQYF
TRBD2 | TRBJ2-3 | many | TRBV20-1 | TGCAGTGCTAGGGAGGGACTAGCGACAGATACGCAGTATTTT | CSAREGLATDTQYF
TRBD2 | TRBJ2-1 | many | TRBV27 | TGTGCCAGCAGTATTGTTAGTGGGAGGGCCGATGAGCAGTTCTTC | CASSIVSGRADEQFF
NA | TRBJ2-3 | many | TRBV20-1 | TGCAGTGCTAGAGATAGAGGGCCCCTCGGAGGCACGCAGTATTTT | CSARDRGPLGGTQYF
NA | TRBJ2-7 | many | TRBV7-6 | TGTGCCAGCAGCTTAAGTTCGGGGCTCACCTACGAGCAGTACTTC | CASSLSSGLTYEQYF
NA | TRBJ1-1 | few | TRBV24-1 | TGTGCCACCTCGGCAGGGCCGAGTTACACTGAAGCTTTCTTT | CATSAGPSYTEAFF
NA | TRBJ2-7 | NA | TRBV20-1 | TGCAGTGCTAGAGTGACAGGTGCCTCCTACGAGCAGTACTTC | CSARVTGASYEQYF
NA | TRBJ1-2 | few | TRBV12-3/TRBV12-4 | TGTGCCAGCAGTTTCTCCCGGAGGACTAACTATGGCTACACCTTC | CASSFSRRTNYGYTF
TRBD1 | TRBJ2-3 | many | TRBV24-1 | TGTGCCACCACACCCGGGACAGGAGGTACAGATACGCAGTATTTT | CATTPGTGGTDTQYF
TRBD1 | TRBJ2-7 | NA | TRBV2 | TGTGCCAGCAGTTTATCCGGGACAGGGGGCCTCGAGCAGTACTTC | CASSLSGTGGLEQYF
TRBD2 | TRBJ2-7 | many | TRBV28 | TGTGCCAGCAGTCCCGCCCCTGGACTAGCGGGAGGAGGCGAGCAGTACTTC | CASSPAPGLAGGGEQYF
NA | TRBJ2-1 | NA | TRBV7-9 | TGTGCCAGCAGCTTAGCGCCTGGAGGATACAATGAGCAGTTCTTC | CASSLAPGGYNEQFF
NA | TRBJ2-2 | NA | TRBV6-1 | TGTGCCAGCCGGACCTCGGGGGGCTACACCGGGGAGCTGTTTTTT | CASRTSGGYTGELFF
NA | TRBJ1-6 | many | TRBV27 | TGTGCCAGCAGTTTAGCCCCGGGGGGCCTTTCACCCCTCCACTTT | CASSLAPGGLSPLHF
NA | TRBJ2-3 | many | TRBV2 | TGTGCCAGCAGGACTGACATCACAGATACGCAGTATTTT | CASRTDITDTQYF
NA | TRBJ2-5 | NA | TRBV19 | TGTGCCAGTAGGCTAAGAGGGGAGACCCAGTACTTC | CASRLRGETQYF
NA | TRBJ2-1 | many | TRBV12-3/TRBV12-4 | TGTGCCAGCACCCCAAGGGCGGCTGGCTACAATGAGCAGTTCTTC | CASTPRAAGYNEQFF
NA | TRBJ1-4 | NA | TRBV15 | TGTGCCACCAGCAGAGATCTCGGTGAAAAACTGTTTTTT | CATSRDLGEKLFF
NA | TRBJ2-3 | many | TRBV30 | TGTGCCTGGACCTCTAACGACAGGATCGAAGATACGCAGTATTTT | CAWTSNDRIEDTQYF
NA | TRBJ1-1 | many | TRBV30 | TGTGCCTGGAGTTGGGAGAACACTGAAGCCTTCTTT | CAWSWENTEAFF
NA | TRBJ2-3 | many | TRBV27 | TGTGCCAGCGCGACCCGGGACTCTCCTAGCACAGATACGCAGTATTTT | CASATRDSPSTDTQYF
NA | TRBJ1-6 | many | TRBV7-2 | TGTGCCAGCAGCCACCGGGTGATCGGGAATTCACCCCTCCACTTT | CASSHRVIGNSPLHF
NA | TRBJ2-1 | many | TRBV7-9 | TGTGCCAGCGGGCCGTTTTTATATGAGCAGTTCTTC | CASGPFLYEQFF
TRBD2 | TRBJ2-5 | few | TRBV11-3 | TGTGCCAGCAGCTCTGGGACTAGCGGGAGCCAAGAGACCCAGTACTTC | CASSSGTSGSQETQYF
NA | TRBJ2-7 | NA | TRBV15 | TGTGCCACCAGCAGAGATTACAGCCGAGGGGAGCAGTACTTC | CATSRDYSRGEQYF
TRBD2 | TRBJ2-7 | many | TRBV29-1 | TGCAGCGTTGAAGACAGGAGCGGGAGCAACTACGAGCAGTACTTC | CSVEDRSGSNYEQYF
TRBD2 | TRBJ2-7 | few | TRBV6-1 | TGTGCCAGCATAGCGGGGACCCTCTCCTACGAGCAGTACTTC | CASIAGTLSYEQYF
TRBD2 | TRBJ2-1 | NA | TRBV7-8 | TGTGCCAGCAGCTTTGCGGGAGGGACAAACAATGAGCAGTTCTTC | CASSFAGGTNNEQFF
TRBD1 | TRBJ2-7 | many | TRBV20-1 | TGCAGTGCTAGCCGGGACAGGGGGCCCCTGAGCTCCTACGAGCAGTACTTC | CSASRDRGPLSSYEQYF
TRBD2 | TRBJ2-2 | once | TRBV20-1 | TGCAGTGCACCGGAAGCGCTGACTAGCGGGAGCCGCACCGGGGAGCTGTTTTTT | CSAPEALTSGSRTGELFF